This TCR beta chain was documented in a study of tacrolimus-resistant gene-edited T cells for transplant recipients (dated by TCRdb to about 2020). Regarding the research as a whole: Using TCRbeta sequencing, clonality and clone numbers were compared between expanded FKBP12 knockout and unedited CMV-specific T cell products. To rule out clonal outgrowth driven by transformation after gene editing, repertoire sequencing was carried out as a safety check. A couple of donors were sequenced, each contributing one unedited and one FKBP12 knockout CMV-specific T cell product. Study-level results and caveats: It was concluded by the authors that the TCRbeta repertoire was not drastically skewed by gene editing and that excessive clonal expansion was not caused by gene editing. No Morisita similarity was observed between repertoires from different donors, whereas high similarity was observed between knockout and unedited products from the same donor. The repertoire comparisons shown in Figure 5 were based on n = 2. Knockout and unedited products had comparable clonality, top-10 clone read coverage, and total clone numbers.

TCRbeta sequencing used genomic DNA through the immunoSEQ service. The paper's processing steps were these. The repertoires were analyzed in immunoSEQ ANALYZER 3.0, which was used to calculate Morisita similarity, clonality, top-10 clone coverage and total clone counts. Clonality was scaled such that a value of 1 indicated a monoclonal product and lower values indicated more diverse products. Held by TCRdb, this immuneACCESS table contains in-frame sequences only and omits some clones. Under half of the omission traces to an unresolved V gene where checked; the cause of the rest is unknown. The V and J calls and clone size come from that table; D and trimming were worked out from the DNA. Across this sample there are some 750 clones, with approximately 44% seen only once. Roughly 79% of the sample goes to the ten largest clones. The treatment or condition label for this specimen denotes: CRISPR-Cas9 RNP knockout of FKBP12 using synthetic sgRNA#2. Before enrichment with an IFNgamma secretion assay kit, PBMCs were stimulated for 5 to 7 hours with overlapping CMV pp65 and IE-1 peptide pools. On day 7, FKBP12 knockout was carried out by electroporation of Cas9 ribonucleoprotein with an Amaxa 4D-Nucleofector. Enriched CMV-specific T cells were expanded in culture with recombinant human IL-7 and IL-15. The T cell products were kept in culture for roughly 21 days and then cryopreserved. After activation, IFNgamma secretion was used to enrich CMV-specific T cells from PBMCs. Recombinant Streptococcus pyogenes Cas9 protein precomplexed with FKBP12-specific sgRNA was contained in the ribonucleoprotein complexes. As the most effective, GMP-preferred guide, synthetic sgRNA#2 was chosen for subsequent experiments.

Trimming removed 5 bases from V and 5 bases from J, leaving 13 bases between the germline ends. The CDR3 has 15 amino acids, counting the end cysteine and phenylalanine. Only the CDR3 DNA is retained, 45 bases long and in frame from the first base. Reading the germline V gene gives CDR1 MNHEY and CDR2 SVGAGI. To note about this clone: Per-nucleotide qualities are absent, and no much larger clonotype sits a single base away.

The chain links TRBV6-5 with TRBJ1-6; the D gene is perhaps TRBD1, on 5 matching bases. The sample here was a CMV-specific product grown in culture, taken from cells with FKBP12 knockout. The sample's cell subset or site label is to be understood as: expanded CMV-specific T cell product isolated by IFNgamma secretion after CMV peptide stimulation. This sequence was found in a human donor in good health, a blood donor. The DNA is TGTGCCAGCAGTATCGGAGGGACGCATAATTCACCCCTCCACTTT. This sequence encodes CASSIGGTHNSPLHF.